These T cell receptor beta chains were read from a single sample in a study of T-cell reconstitution after alpha-beta-depleted transplantation in children. Via MiXCR, TCRdb re-called the PCR reads, giving one row per CDR3 protein. The table includes more than 200,000 distinct CDR3 sequences, around 25% detected once. Sequences were derived from PBMCs, sampled before TCRalphabeta/CD19-depleted stem cell transplant. These receptors were obtained from a girl between 2 and 10 years old with Fanconi anemia, due to receive a stem cell transplant. Both conserved end residues are part of each CDR3. Each record gives: J gene, CDR3 length, D gene, clone size, V gene, CDR3 DNA, CDR3 protein. A D gene is named only where the DNA matches it firmly. Clone size, where shown, is once, few, many, or a class for clones that have expanded.

j_gene: TRBJ2-7
len: 14
d_gene: .
abundance: many
v_gene: TRBV12-3/TRBV12-4
CDR3nt: TGTGCCAGCAGTTTAACCTCCACCGGCTACGAGCAGTACTTC
CDR3aa: CASSLTSTGYEQYF

j_gene: TRBJ2-7
len: 14
d_gene: .
abundance: .
v_gene: TRBV28
CDR3nt: TGTGCCAGCAGTTTTTCGGCCGGCTTTGGGGAGCAGTACTTC
CDR3aa: CASSFSAGFGEQYF

j_gene: TRBJ2-5
len: 15
d_gene: TRBD2
abundance: .
v_gene: TRBV5-1
CDR3nt: TGCGCCAGCAGGCTAGCGGGGGGCCGACAAGAGACCCAGTACTTC
CDR3aa: CASRLAGGRQETQYF

j_gene: TRBJ2-1
len: 15
d_gene: .
abundance: .
v_gene: TRBV7-3
CDR3nt: TGTGCCAGCAGCTTAGGGGGGATAGTATACAATGAGCAGTTCTTC
CDR3aa: CASSLGGIVYNEQFF

j_gene: TRBJ2-1
len: 10
d_gene: .
abundance: few
v_gene: TRBV28
CDR3nt: TGTGCCAGCAGTACCCATGAGCAGTTCTTC
CDR3aa: CASSTHEQFF

j_gene: TRBJ2-1
len: 15
d_gene: TRBD2
abundance: once
v_gene: TRBV9
CDR3nt: TGTGCCAGCAGCGTAGACACGGGAGGGATAAATGAGCAGTTCTTC
CDR3aa: CASSVDTGGINEQFF

j_gene: TRBJ2-7
len: 15
d_gene: TRBD2
abundance: many
v_gene: TRBV5-1
CDR3nt: TGTGCCAGCAGCTCGGGACTAGCGGGGGCATACGAGCAGTACTTC
CDR3aa: CASSSGLAGAYEQYF

j_gene: TRBJ1-3
len: 19
d_gene: TRBD1
abundance: few
v_gene: TRBV5-6
CDR3nt: TGTGCCAGCAGCACGCCGGGACAGGGAAGCCGGAGCTCTGGAAACACCATATATTTT
CDR3aa: CASSTPGQGSRSSGNTIYF

j_gene: TRBJ2-1
len: 18
d_gene: TRBD2
abundance: few
v_gene: TRBV4-2
CDR3nt: TGTGCCAGCAGCCAAGACCGGGGTGGCCTAGCGGAGATCTATGAGCAGTTCTTC
CDR3aa: CASSQDRGGLAEIYEQFF

j_gene: TRBJ1-2
len: 13
d_gene: .
abundance: .
v_gene: TRBV27
CDR3nt: TGTGCCAGCAGTCAGGGATTCGGCTATGGCTACACCTTC
CDR3aa: CASSQGFGYGYTF

j_gene: TRBJ2-5
len: 17
d_gene: TRBD2
abundance: .
v_gene: TRBV4-2
CDR3nt: TGTGCCAGCAGCCTAAAGACTAGCGGGATCGGAGGGGAGACCCAGTACTTC
CDR3aa: CASSLKTSGIGGETQYF

j_gene: TRBJ1-5
len: 18
d_gene: TRBD1
abundance: .
v_gene: TRBV20-1
CDR3nt: TGCAGTGCTTTCGCGGGGACAGGGAGAAATTTAAGAAGTCAGCCCCAGCATTTT
CDR3aa: CSAFAGTGRNLRSQPQHF

j_gene: TRBJ2-1
len: 15
d_gene: .
abundance: few
v_gene: TRBV24-1
CDR3nt: TGTGCCACCAGTGATTTGTCGGGGGACCGCAATGAGCAGTTCTTC
CDR3aa: CATSDLSGDRNEQFF

j_gene: TRBJ2-1
len: 15
d_gene: TRBD2
abundance: .
v_gene: TRBV28
CDR3nt: TGTGCCAGCAGTCCCCTCTGGGCGGGGGGCAATGAGCAGTTCTTC
CDR3aa: CASSPLWAGGNEQFF

j_gene: TRBJ1-1
len: 16
d_gene: .
abundance: .
v_gene: TRBV28
CDR3nt: TGTGCCAGCAGTTCCAGGCCAGGGTTCATGAACACTGAAGCTTTCTTT
CDR3aa: CASSSRPGFMNTEAFF

j_gene: TRBJ2-7
len: 13
d_gene: TRBD2
abundance: few
v_gene: TRBV28
CDR3nt: TGTGCCAGCGGGGAGCGGGGGAACTACGAGCAGTACTTC
CDR3aa: CASGERGNYEQYF

j_gene: TRBJ2-5
len: 15
d_gene: TRBD2
abundance: many
v_gene: TRBV7-2
CDR3nt: TGTGCCAGCAGCTATAGCGGGGGGGCCCTAGAGACCCAGTACTTC
CDR3aa: CASSYSGGALETQYF

j_gene: TRBJ2-3
len: 17
d_gene: TRBD2
abundance: few
v_gene: TRBV18
CDR3nt: TGTGCCAGCTCACTCACTAAGACTAGCGCACGCACAGATACGCAGTATTTT
CDR3aa: CASSLTKTSARTDTQYF

j_gene: TRBJ2-4
len: 15
d_gene: .
abundance: .
v_gene: TRBV28
CDR3nt: TGTGCCAGCAGTTTTGCCAGGGCGACCAAAAACATTCAGTACTTC
CDR3aa: CASSFARATKNIQYF

j_gene: TRBJ2-3
len: 13
d_gene: .
abundance: .
v_gene: TRBV10-3
CDR3nt: TGTGCCATCAGTGAGTCCGGAGAAGATACGCAGTATTTT
CDR3aa: CAISESGEDTQYF

j_gene: TRBJ1-3
len: 13
d_gene: .
abundance: .
v_gene: TRBV29-1
CDR3nt: TGCAGCGTGTTCTTAGATGGAGGAAACACCATATATTTT
CDR3aa: CSVFLDGGNTIYF

j_gene: TRBJ1-5
len: 14
d_gene: TRBD1
abundance: many
v_gene: TRBV20-1
CDR3nt: TGCAGTGCGAGAGCACAGGGGGCTAATCAGCCCCAGCATTTT
CDR3aa: CSARAQGANQPQHF

j_gene: TRBJ2-7
len: 13
d_gene: .
abundance: many
v_gene: TRBV28
CDR3nt: TGTGCCAGCAGTCCCCGGACGGAATACGAGCAGTACTTC
CDR3aa: CASSPRTEYEQYF

j_gene: TRBJ2-1
len: 16
d_gene: TRBD2
abundance: many
v_gene: TRBV10-2
CDR3nt: TGCGCCAGCAGTCGGGCGGGGGGGAGCTCCTACAATGAGCAGTTCTTC
CDR3aa: CASSRAGGSSYNEQFF

j_gene: TRBJ1-2
len: 15
d_gene: .
abundance: many
v_gene: TRBV6-6
CDR3nt: TGTGCCAGCAGGGATACAGAGGTCCCCTTCTATGGCTACACCTTC
CDR3aa: CASRDTEVPFYGYTF

j_gene: TRBJ1-1
len: 12
d_gene: .
abundance: many
v_gene: TRBV12-3/TRBV12-4
CDR3nt: TGTGCCAGCAGACCTCGGGCGTCACAAGCTTTCTTT
CDR3aa: CASRPRASQAFF

j_gene: TRBJ1-2
len: 15
d_gene: TRBD1
abundance: many
v_gene: TRBV20-1
CDR3nt: TGCAGTGCTAGAGATCTGGGGGACAGGGGGAATGGCTACACCTTC
CDR3aa: CSARDLGDRGNGYTF

j_gene: TRBJ2-7
len: 18
d_gene: .
abundance: many
v_gene: TRBV20-1
CDR3nt: TGCAGTGCTAGTGGCAGGGGATCGCTTCGGTCCGGGAACTACGAGCAGTACTTC
CDR3aa: CSASGRGSLRSGNYEQYF

j_gene: TRBJ2-3
len: 16
d_gene: .
abundance: once
v_gene: TRBV6-5
CDR3nt: TGTGCCAGCAGTTATAACGCGGGATCCCGCGCAGATACGCAGTATTTT
CDR3aa: CASSYNAGSRADTQYF

j_gene: TRBJ1-1
len: 14
d_gene: .
abundance: few
v_gene: TRBV28
CDR3nt: TGTGCCAGCAGTTCCTATCGTCTTGGCACTGAAGCTTTCTTT
CDR3aa: CASSSYRLGTEAFF

j_gene: TRBJ2-1
len: 15
d_gene: TRBD2
abundance: many
v_gene: TRBV7-3
CDR3nt: TGTGCCAGCAGCTTAACAAGGACTAGCGGGAATGAGCAGTTCTTC
CDR3aa: CASSLTRTSGNEQFF

j_gene: TRBJ2-3
len: 13
d_gene: TRBD2
abundance: .
v_gene: TRBV20-1
CDR3nt: TGCAGTGCTTACACTAGCGGGGGAGGTACGCAGTATTTT
CDR3aa: CSAYTSGGGTQYF

j_gene: TRBJ2-2
len: 14
d_gene: .
abundance: few
v_gene: TRBV20-1
CDR3nt: TGCAGTGCTAGGGCGGTTTGGGACACCGGGGAGCTGTTTTTT
CDR3aa: CSARAVWDTGELFF

j_gene: TRBJ2-3
len: 12
d_gene: .
abundance: .
v_gene: TRBV29-1
CDR3nt: TGCAGCGGGGGACTTCCCACAGATACGCAGTATTTT
CDR3aa: CSGGLPTDTQYF

j_gene: TRBJ1-1
len: 15
d_gene: TRBD1
abundance: many
v_gene: TRBV20-1
CDR3nt: TGCAGTGCTATCCCACCGACAGGGGTGAACACTGAAGCTTTCTTT
CDR3aa: CSAIPPTGVNTEAFF

j_gene: TRBJ2-2
len: 14
d_gene: .
abundance: .
v_gene: TRBV10-2
CDR3nt: TGCGCCAGCAGCCGGACAAGGAACACCGGGGAGCTGTTTTTT
CDR3aa: CASSRTRNTGELFF

j_gene: TRBJ2-1
len: 15
d_gene: TRBD2
abundance: .
v_gene: TRBV29-1
CDR3nt: TGCAGCACAAGCACCGCGGGAGGCTTGGGGAATGAGCAGTTCTTC
CDR3aa: CSTSTAGGLGNEQFF

j_gene: TRBJ2-2
len: 12
d_gene: .
abundance: .
v_gene: TRBV28
CDR3nt: TGTGCCAGCAGTTTAAGCCCCGGGGAGCTGTTTTTT
CDR3aa: CASSLSPGELFF

j_gene: TRBJ2-3
len: 15
d_gene: .
abundance: few
v_gene: TRBV7-9
CDR3nt: TGTGCCAGCATCAAGACGGGGGAAAGCACAGATACGCAGTATTTT
CDR3aa: CASIKTGESTDTQYF

j_gene: TRBJ2-3
len: 13
d_gene: .
abundance: few
v_gene: TRBV20-1
CDR3nt: TGCAGTGCTAGTAGCCCCGGCACAGATACGCAGTATTTT
CDR3aa: CSASSPGTDTQYF

j_gene: TRBJ2-5
len: 15
d_gene: TRBD1
abundance: .
v_gene: TRBV18
CDR3nt: TGTGCCAGCTCACGCGACAGGGGCGATTGGGAGACCCAGTACTTC
CDR3aa: CASSRDRGDWETQYF

j_gene: TRBJ2-7
len: 13
d_gene: TRBD1
abundance: many
v_gene: TRBV20-1
CDR3nt: TGCAGTGCTAGAACAGGGGTTCGGTACGAGCAGTACTTC
CDR3aa: CSARTGVRYEQYF

j_gene: TRBJ2-1
len: 15
d_gene: .
abundance: .
v_gene: TRBV3-1
CDR3nt: TGTGCCAGCAGCCAAGTATTACAGGCGTACAATGAGCAGTTCTTC
CDR3aa: CASSQVLQAYNEQFF

j_gene: TRBJ1-2
len: 12
d_gene: .
abundance: many
v_gene: TRBV12-3/TRBV12-4
CDR3nt: TGTGCCAGCAGTTTGACGAACTATGGCTACACCTTC
CDR3aa: CASSLTNYGYTF

j_gene: TRBJ2-5
len: 18
d_gene: .
abundance: many
v_gene: TRBV12-3/TRBV12-4
CDR3nt: TGTGCCAGCAGACCAACAGGGCTCCGGGGTGTGCTTCAAGAGACCCAGTACTTC
CDR3aa: CASRPTGLRGVLQETQYF

j_gene: TRBJ2-3
len: 18
d_gene: TRBD2
abundance: .
v_gene: TRBV28
CDR3nt: TGTGCCAGCAGTTTAAGGGCCAGGCTAGCGGGAGTGGCAGATACGCAGTATTTT
CDR3aa: CASSLRARLAGVADTQYF

j_gene: TRBJ2-7
len: 14
d_gene: TRBD2
abundance: many
v_gene: TRBV2
CDR3nt: TGTGCCAGCACCACCACTAGCGGGAGGGTCGAGCAGTACTTC
CDR3aa: CASTTTSGRVEQYF

j_gene: TRBJ2-5
len: 15
d_gene: TRBD1
abundance: .
v_gene: TRBV7-9
CDR3nt: TGTGCCAGCAGCCTCCACCCGGACAGGGAAGAGACCCAGTACTTC
CDR3aa: CASSLHPDREETQYF

j_gene: TRBJ2-7
len: 13
d_gene: .
abundance: .
v_gene: TRBV20-1
CDR3nt: TGCAGTGCTAGGAGTCTCGCCAACTACGAGCAGTACTTC
CDR3aa: CSARSLANYEQYF

j_gene: TRBJ2-7
len: 12
d_gene: TRBD2
abundance: .
v_gene: TRBV20-1
CDR3nt: TGCAGTGCTAGCGGGAGGGTCAACGAGCAGTACTTC
CDR3aa: CSASGRVNEQYF

j_gene: TRBJ2-1
len: 14
d_gene: .
abundance: .
v_gene: TRBV29-1
CDR3nt: TGCAGCGTTGTGGTGGCGGTAAATTACAATGAGCAGTTCTTC
CDR3aa: CSVVVAVNYNEQFF

j_gene: TRBJ2-1
len: 14
d_gene: TRBD2
abundance: .
v_gene: TRBV20-1
CDR3nt: TGCAGTGCTAATAGCGGGAGGGAATACAATGAGCAGTTCTTC
CDR3aa: CSANSGREYNEQFF

j_gene: TRBJ2-7
len: 14
d_gene: .
abundance: many
v_gene: TRBV28
CDR3nt: TGTGCCAGCAGTTTTCTCGCGGTAAACTACGAGCAGTACTTC
CDR3aa: CASSFLAVNYEQYF

j_gene: TRBJ2-1
len: 18
d_gene: .
abundance: .
v_gene: TRBV20-1
CDR3nt: TGCAGGGGCCAGGCTCTGGGCGGTCGTAGTGACTCCTACAATGAGCAGTTCTTC
CDR3aa: CRGQALGGRSDSYNEQFF

j_gene: TRBJ2-1
len: 12
d_gene: .
abundance: .
v_gene: TRBV9
CDR3nt: TGTGCCAGCAGCCCCCCAGACAATGAGCAGTTCTTC
CDR3aa: CASSPPDNEQFF

j_gene: TRBJ1-2
len: 9
d_gene: .
abundance: .
v_gene: TRBV20-1
CDR3nt: TGCAGTCCGACCTTGGGCTACACCTTC
CDR3aa: CSPTLGYTF

j_gene: TRBJ2-7
len: 16
d_gene: TRBD2
abundance: few
v_gene: TRBV9
CDR3nt: TGTGCCAGCAGCGTAGTCACAGGGACTAGCGGCTACGAGCAGTACTTC
CDR3aa: CASSVVTGTSGYEQYF

j_gene: TRBJ2-7
len: 15
d_gene: TRBD2
abundance: .
v_gene: TRBV28
CDR3nt: TGTGCCAGCAGTGATCCTCTAGCGGGAGAGTACGAGCAGTACTTC
CDR3aa: CASSDPLAGEYEQYF

j_gene: TRBJ2-7
len: 13
d_gene: .
abundance: few
v_gene: TRBV29-1
CDR3nt: TGCAGCGTTATCACGACCCACAACTACGAGCAGTACTTC
CDR3aa: CSVITTHNYEQYF